This section outlines one TCR beta chain sequence together with its context. Its antigen is as yet unknown. The method was immunoSEQ multiplex PCR; TCRdb's version includes in-frame clones alone and lacks a portion of them. The table records about 140,000 clones, roughly 93% of them present only once. The sample belongs to a study of T cell responses to AZD1222 COVID-19 vaccine. Overall study context: Second-dose recipients at about 4 or about 12 weeks were treated as one pooled group.

Broader study findings: Most donors were white British and more were female, and clonal diversity was possibly underestimated. Repertoire samples came only from after the peak T cell response.

V lost 7 bases, J lost 3 bases, and 7 bases lay in between. The CDR3 is made up of 13 amino acids. Germline V CDR1 and CDR2: LNHDA, SQIVND (reference sequence). The chain uses TRBV19 and TRBJ2-6, with D unresolved. The receptor's source is an adult in good health. This specimen was peripheral blood, taken on day 0 of AZD1222 vaccination. This CDR3 reads CASNPSGANVLTF. Here the CDR3 DNA reads TGTGCCAGTAATCCAAGTGGGGCCAACGTCCTGACTTTC. Full variable domain (remainder filled in from reference TRBV19 and TRBJ2-6): DGGITQSPKYLFRKEGQNVTLSCEQNLNHDAMYWYRQDPGQGLRLIYYSQIVNDFQKGDIAEGYSVSREKKESFPLTVTSAQKNPTAFYLCASNPSGANVLTFGAGSRLTVL.